This T cell receptor beta chain originates from a study of shared clonotypes between healthy human individuals. Produced via immunoSEQ multiplex PCR; TCRdb's table is partial and in-frame only. There are about 2.3 million clones in the sample; 90% to 95% occur only once, and around 0.4% lies in the top ten. The germline CDR1 and CDR2 sequences are MGHRA and YSYEKL. Trimming stripped 0 bases from V and 6 bases from J, with 6 bases between. The CDR3 runs to 13 residues. The V and J genes are TRBV4-1 and TRBJ1-3; D is uncertain. The TCR comes from a man between 18 and 29 years old in good health. Some clones in this sample may be carry-over from other donors' samples. Sequencing was carried out using naive CD4+ T cells from PBMCs. Subset reported: CD45RA+ positively selected. For the CDR3, the DNA is TGCGCCAGCAGCCAAGATCGAAAAAACACCATATATTTT. Translating gives CASSQDRKNTIYF.